This T cell receptor (beta chain) comes out of a study of esophageal squamous cell carcinoma under preoperative chemotherapy. Time point defined: before preoperative PTX-NDP chemotherapy. Before surgery, patients were given preoperative paclitaxel-nedaplatin chemotherapy. TCRdb re-derived calls from the PCR reads in MiXCR, one entry per CDR3 protein. The sample yields approximately 12,000 distinct CDR3 sequences, 45% to 60% seen once. This CDR3 comprises 14 residues. Germline V lookup: CDR1 MNHNS, CDR2 SASEGT. Study results and caveats: Peripheral T cells showed a significant TCR diversity increase after chemotherapy, unlike tumor-infiltrating lymphocytes. After paclitaxel-nedaplatin, abundant clones were more likely to contract than amplify. After treatment, tumor-infiltrating lymphocytes seemed to come partly from incoming peripheral T cells, not only local changes.

As for this clonotype: Its target is unknown. One end of the junction fails to match germline, which may point to a read error.

This sample was obtained from a patient given preoperative chemotherapy. The chain links TRBV6-1 to TRBJ2-1; a possible D gene is TRBD1 (5 bases). The receptor was isolated from a human donor with esophageal squamous cell carcinoma. The donor label of this sample is uncertain. The CDR3 loop reads CASRAAQGTNAQFF. CDR3 nucleotide sequence: TGTGCCAGCAGGGCGGCCCAGGGCACGAATGCGCAGTTCTTC.